This section outlines one T cell receptor beta chain sequence together with its context. Its antigen is still unknown. V lost 1 base to trimming and J lost 5 bases; unmatched junction nucleotides: 5. Germline assignment: CDR1 SGHTA and CDR2 FQGTGA. The CDR3 length is 15 residues. Unique molecular identifiers were incorporated when the TCRbeta library was constructed. TCRdb analysed the PCR reads with MiXCR anew, one entry per CDR3 protein. Altogether about 200,000 distinct CDR3 sequences are present, around a sixth being singletons, with the ten largest covering around 44%. The sample originates from a study of T-cell reconstitution after alpha-beta-depleted transplantation in children. Study observations and caveats: Hyperexpanded clones declined; after one year, newly produced T cells mostly supplied diversity.

The receptor's source is a male patient aged 2-10 years who had a stem cell transplant for acute lymphoblastic leukemia, so the T cells may come from the graft donor. This chain uses TRBV7-3 with TRBJ2-1; TRBD2 aligns across 7 bases. Sequencing used PBMCs, mostly from graft donor cells, obtained 360 days after TCRalphabeta/CD19-depleted stem cell transplant. DNA of the CDR3: TGTGCCAGCAGCTTAAACTATCTAGCGGACAATGAGCAGTTCTTC. It translates to CASSLNYLADNEQFF.